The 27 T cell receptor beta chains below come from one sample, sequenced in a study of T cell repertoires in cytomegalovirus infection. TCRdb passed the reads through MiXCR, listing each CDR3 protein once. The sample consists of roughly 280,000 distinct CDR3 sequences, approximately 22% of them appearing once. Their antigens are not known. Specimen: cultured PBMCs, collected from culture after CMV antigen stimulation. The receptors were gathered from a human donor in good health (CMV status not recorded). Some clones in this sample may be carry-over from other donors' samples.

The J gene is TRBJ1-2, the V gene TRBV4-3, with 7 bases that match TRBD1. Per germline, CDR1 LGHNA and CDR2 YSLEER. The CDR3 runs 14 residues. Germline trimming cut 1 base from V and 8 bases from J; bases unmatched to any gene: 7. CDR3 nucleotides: TGCGCCAGCAGCCAAGCAAAAGGGACAGAAGGCTACACCTTC. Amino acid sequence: CASSQAKGTEGYTF.

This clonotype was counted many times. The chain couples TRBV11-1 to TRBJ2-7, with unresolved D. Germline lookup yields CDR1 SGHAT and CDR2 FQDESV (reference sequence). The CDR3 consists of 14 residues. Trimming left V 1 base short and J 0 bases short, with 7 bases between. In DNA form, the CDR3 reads TGTGCCAGCAGCTTAGAACTGACCTCCTACGAGCAGTACTTC. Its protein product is CASSLELTSYEQYF.

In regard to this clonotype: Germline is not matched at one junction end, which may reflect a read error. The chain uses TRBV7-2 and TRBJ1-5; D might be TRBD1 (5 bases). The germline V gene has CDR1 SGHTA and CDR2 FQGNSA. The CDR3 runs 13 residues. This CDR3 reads CASSLARGEPQHF. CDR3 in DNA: TGTGCCAGCAGTTTAGCGAGGGGTGAGCCCCAGCATTTT.

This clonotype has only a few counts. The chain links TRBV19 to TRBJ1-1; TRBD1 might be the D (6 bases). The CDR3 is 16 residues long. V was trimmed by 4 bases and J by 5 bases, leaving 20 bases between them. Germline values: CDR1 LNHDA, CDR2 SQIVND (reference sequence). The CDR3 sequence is CASSTLGGRVRTEAFF. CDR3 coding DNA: TGTGCCAGTAGTACCTTGGGGGGCAGGGTGCGGACTGAAGCTTTCTTT.

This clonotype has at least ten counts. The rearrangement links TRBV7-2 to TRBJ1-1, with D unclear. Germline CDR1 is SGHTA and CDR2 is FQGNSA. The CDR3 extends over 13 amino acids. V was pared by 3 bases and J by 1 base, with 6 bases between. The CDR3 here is CASSLDSNTEAFF. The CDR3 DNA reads TGTGCCAGCAGCTTGGATTCGAACACTGAAGCTTTCTTT.

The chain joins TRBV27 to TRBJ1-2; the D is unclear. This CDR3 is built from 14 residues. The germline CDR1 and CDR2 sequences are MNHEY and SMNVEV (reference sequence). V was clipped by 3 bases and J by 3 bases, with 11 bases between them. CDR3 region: CASSLGFGDYGYTF. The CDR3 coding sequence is TGTGCCAGCAGTTTGGGGTTTGGAGACTATGGCTACACCTTC.

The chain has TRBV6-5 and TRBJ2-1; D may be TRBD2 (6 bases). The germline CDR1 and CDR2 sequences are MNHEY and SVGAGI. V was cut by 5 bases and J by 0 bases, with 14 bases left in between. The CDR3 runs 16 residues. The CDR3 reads CASSKKGLGSYNEQFF. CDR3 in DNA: TGTGCCAGCAGTAAGAAGGGACTGGGCTCCTACAATGAGCAGTTCTTC.

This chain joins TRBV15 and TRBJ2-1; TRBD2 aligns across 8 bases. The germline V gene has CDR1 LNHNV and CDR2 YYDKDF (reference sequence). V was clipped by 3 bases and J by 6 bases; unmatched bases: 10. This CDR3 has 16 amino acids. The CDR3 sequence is CATSRESGSYINEQFF. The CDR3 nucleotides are TGTGCCACCAGCAGGGAAAGCGGGAGTTACATCAATGAGCAGTTCTTC.

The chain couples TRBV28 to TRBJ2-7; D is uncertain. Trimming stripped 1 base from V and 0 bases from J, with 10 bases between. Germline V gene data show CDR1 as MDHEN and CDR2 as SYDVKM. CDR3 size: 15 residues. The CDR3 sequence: CASSLLHGNSYEQYF. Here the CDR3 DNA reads TGTGCCAGCAGTTTATTACACGGTAACTCCTACGAGCAGTACTTC.

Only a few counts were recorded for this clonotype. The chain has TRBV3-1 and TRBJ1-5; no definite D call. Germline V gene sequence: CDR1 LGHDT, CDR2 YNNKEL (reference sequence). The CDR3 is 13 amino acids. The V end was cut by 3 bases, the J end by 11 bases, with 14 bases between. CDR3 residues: CASSHLADGAQHF. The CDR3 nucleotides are TGTGCCAGCAGCCATCTAGCAGATGGGGCCCAGCATTTT.

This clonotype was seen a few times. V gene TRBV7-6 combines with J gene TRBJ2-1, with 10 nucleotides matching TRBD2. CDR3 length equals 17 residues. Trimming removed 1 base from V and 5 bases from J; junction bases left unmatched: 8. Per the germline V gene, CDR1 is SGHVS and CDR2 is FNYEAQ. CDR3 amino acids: CASSLGASGSNHNEQFF. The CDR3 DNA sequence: TGTGCCAGCAGCTTAGGGGCTAGCGGGAGTAACCACAATGAGCAGTTCTTC.

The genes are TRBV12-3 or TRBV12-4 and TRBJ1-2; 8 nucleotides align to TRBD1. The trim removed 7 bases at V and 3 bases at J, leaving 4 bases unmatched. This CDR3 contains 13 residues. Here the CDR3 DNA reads TGTGCCAGCAAAAAGACAGGGGACTATGGCTACACCTTC. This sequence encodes CASKKTGDYGYTF.

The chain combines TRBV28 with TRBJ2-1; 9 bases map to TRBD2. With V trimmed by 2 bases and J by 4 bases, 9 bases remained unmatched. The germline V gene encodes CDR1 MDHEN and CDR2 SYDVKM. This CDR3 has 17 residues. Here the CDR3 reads CASSLGLAGFQYNEQFF. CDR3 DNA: TGTGCCAGCAGTTTAGGGCTAGCGGGATTTCAATACAATGAGCAGTTCTTC.

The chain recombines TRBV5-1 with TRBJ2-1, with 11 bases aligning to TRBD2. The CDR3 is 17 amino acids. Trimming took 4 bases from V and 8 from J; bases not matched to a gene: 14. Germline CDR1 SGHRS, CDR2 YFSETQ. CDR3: CASSGRLAGSPVDEQFF. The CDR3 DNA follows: TGCGCCAGCAGCGGAAGACTAGCGGGAAGTCCCGTTGATGAGCAGTTCTTC. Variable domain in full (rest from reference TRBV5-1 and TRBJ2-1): KAGVTQTPRYLIKTRGQQVTLSCSPISGHRSVSWYQQTPGQGLQFLFEYFSETQRNKGNFPGRFSGRQFSNSRSEMNVSTLELGDSALYLCASSGRLAGSPVDEQFFGPGTRLTVL.

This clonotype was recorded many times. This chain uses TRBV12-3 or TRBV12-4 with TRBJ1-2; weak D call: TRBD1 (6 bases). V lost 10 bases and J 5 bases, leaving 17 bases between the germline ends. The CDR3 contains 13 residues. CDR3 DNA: TGTGCCATTCCCTCTACAGGGAATTATGGCTACACCTTC. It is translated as CAIPSTGNYGYTF.

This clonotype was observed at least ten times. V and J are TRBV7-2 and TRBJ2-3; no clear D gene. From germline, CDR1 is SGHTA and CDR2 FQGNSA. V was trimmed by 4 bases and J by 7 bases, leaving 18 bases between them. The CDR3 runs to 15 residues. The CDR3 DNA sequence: TGTGCCAGCAGCTCAACCCTAGGACGGGCAAATACGCAGTATTTT. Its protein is CASSSTLGRANTQYF.

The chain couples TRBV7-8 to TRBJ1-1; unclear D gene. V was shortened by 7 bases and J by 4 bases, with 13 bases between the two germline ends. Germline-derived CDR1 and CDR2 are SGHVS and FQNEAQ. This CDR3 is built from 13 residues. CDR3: CASNHGNPTEAFF. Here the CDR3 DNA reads TGTGCCAGCAACCACGGCAACCCCACTGAAGCTTTCTTT.

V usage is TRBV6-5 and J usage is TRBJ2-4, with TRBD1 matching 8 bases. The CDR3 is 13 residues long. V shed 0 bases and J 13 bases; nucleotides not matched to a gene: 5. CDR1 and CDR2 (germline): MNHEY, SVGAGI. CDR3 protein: CASSYSRTGIQYF. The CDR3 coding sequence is TGTGCCAGCAGTTACTCTCGGACAGGGATACAGTACTTC.

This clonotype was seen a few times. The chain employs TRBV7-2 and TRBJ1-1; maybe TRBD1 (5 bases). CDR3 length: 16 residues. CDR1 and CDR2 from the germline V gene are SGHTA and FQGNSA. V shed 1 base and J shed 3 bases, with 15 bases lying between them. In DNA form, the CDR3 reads TGTGCCAGCAGCTTAGTTCAGGGCCTATCCGACACTGAAGCTTTCTTT. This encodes CASSLVQGLSDTEAFF.

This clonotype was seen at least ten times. The CDR3 DNA reads TGTGCCAGCAGCTGGACAGAAACAGATACGCAGTATTTT. As protein: CASSWTETDTQYF. J is TRBJ2-3 and V is TRBV7-2, with D perhaps TRBD1 (6 bases). Between the trimmed V and J ends, which lost 4 bases and 3 bases, there was a span of 8 bases. The CDR3 spans 13 residues. The V gene's germline CDR1 is SGHTA and CDR2 FQGNSA.

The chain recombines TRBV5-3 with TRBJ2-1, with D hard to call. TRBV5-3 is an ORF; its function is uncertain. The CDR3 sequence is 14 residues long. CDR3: CVSSLESVSNEQFF. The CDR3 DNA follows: TGTGTCAGCAGCTTGGAATCAGTCTCCAATGAGCAGTTCTTC.

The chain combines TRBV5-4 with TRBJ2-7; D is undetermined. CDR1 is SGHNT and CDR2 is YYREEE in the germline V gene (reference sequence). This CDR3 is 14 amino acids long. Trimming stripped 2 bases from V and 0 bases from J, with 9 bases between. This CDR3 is CASSFERNSYEQYF. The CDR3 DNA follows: TGTGCCAGCAGCTTCGAGCGTAACTCCTACGAGCAGTACTTC.

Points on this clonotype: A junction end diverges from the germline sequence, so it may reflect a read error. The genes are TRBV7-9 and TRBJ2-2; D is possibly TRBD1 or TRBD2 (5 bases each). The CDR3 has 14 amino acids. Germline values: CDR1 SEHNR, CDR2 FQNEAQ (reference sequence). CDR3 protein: CATPGLLNIGELFF. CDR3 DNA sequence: TGTGCCACCCCGGGGCTTTTGAACATCGGGGAGCTGTTTTTT.

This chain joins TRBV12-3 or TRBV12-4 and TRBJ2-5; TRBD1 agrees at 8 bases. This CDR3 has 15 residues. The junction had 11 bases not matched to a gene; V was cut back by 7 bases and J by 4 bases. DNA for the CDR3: TGTGCCAGCAACCAGGGACAGGCCCCAAGAGAGACCCAGTACTTC. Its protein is CASNQGQAPRETQYF.

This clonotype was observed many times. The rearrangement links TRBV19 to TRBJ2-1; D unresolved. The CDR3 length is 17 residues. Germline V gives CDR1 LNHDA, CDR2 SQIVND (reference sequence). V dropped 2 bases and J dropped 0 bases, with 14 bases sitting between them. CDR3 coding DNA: TGTGCCAGTAGTATAATCGGCGCGAGGAGCTCCTACAATGAGCAGTTCTTC. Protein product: CASSIIGARSSYNEQFF.

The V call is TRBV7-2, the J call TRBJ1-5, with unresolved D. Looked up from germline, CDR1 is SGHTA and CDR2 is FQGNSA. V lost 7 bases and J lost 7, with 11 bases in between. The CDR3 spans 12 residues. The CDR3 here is CASTTLGQPQHF. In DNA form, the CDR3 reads TGTGCCAGCACCACCTTGGGGCAGCCCCAGCATTTT.

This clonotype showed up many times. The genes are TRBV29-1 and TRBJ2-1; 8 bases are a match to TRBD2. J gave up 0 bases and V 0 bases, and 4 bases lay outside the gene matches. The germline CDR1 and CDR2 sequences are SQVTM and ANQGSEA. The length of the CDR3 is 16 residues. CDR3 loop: CSVEDGSGSSYNEQFF. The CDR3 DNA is TGCAGCGTTGAAGATGGGAGCGGGAGCTCCTACAATGAGCAGTTCTTC.